In its sample, the clone carrying this T cell receptor (beta chain) was seen a few times. This sample stems from a study of blood T cell repertoires in COVID-19. Whole-study context: PBMCs, B-cell-depleted T cells, or T cells provided the cDNA or gDNA that made up the material.

Original analysis: Cell counts per sample came from amplifying reference gene primers. The method was immunoSEQ multiplex PCR; TCRdb's version includes in-frame clones alone and lacks a portion of them. V and J calls plus clone size are reproduced from that table; the DNA served to infer D and trimming. There are fewer than 350,000 clones in the sample; about 91% occur only once, and 1.5% to 2% lies in the top ten. CDR3 length equals 13 residues. The germline V gene has CDR1 MNHEY and CDR2 SVGAGI. Trimming cost V 6 bases and J 5 bases, with 13 bases left between them. The sequenced sample consisted of peripheral blood. This chain connects TRBV6-5 to TRBJ1-1; a possible D gene is TRBD1 (5 bases). This sequence was found in a woman aged 30 to 39 with COVID-19, enrolled during active disease. For the CDR3, the DNA is TGTGCCAGCAGCCACGTCGGGGGGACTGAAGCTTTCTTT. This gives the protein CASSHVGGTEAFF.